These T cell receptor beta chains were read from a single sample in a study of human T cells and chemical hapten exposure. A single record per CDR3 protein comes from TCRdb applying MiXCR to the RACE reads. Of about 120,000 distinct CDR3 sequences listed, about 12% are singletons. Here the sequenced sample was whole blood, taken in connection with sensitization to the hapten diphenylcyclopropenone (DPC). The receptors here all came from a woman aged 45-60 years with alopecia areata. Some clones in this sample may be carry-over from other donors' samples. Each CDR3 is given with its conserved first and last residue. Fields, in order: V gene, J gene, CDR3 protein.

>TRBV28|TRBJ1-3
CASVQRRFALSGNTIYF
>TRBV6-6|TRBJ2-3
CASRLPSTDTQYF
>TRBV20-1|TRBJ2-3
CSATLLDTQYF
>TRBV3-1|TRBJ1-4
CASSQGTGKGQLFF
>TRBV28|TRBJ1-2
CASSFSRGYGYTF
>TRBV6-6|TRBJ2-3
CASRPVGSTDTQYF
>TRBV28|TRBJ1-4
CASGGGVEKLFF
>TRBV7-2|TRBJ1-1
CASSLRGQHTEAFF
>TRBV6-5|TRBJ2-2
CASSYDTDFQGYDTGELFF
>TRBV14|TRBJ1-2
CASTPSPATQKNGYTF
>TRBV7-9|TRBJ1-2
CASSPDRTGYLYGYTF
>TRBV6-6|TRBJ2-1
CASSKQGYPSNEQFF
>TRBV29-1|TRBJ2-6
CSVGAPGANVLTF
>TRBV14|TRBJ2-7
CASSPLDSLSYEQYF
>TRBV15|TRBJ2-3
CATSKRLAGDTDTQYF
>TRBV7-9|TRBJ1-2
CASSLNEGTGYTF
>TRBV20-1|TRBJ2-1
CSARDTSGSSYNEQFF
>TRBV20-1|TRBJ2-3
CSARGGLVRVTDTQYF
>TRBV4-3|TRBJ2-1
CASSQERGGLNEQFF
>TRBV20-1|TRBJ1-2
CSASEVDHGYTF
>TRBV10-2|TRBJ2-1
CASFRYNEQFF
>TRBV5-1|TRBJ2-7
CASRNRLVQYF
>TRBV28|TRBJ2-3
CASSPHTWPDTQYF
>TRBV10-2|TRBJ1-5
CASSDWQGSPGPQHF
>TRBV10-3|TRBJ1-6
CAISDRGHNSPLHF
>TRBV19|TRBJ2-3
CASSALKQGRTTDTQYF
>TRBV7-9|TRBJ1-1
CASSFSSPNTEAFF
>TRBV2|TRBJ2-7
CASNTYGTLSHEQYF
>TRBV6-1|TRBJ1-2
CASSEATAAYYGYTF
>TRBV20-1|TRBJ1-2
CSAVESFGYTF
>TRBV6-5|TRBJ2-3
CASTDGQGGTDTQYF
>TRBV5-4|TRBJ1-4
CASSPGTAASNEKLFF
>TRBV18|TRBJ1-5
CASSLFEGIGDKNQPQHF
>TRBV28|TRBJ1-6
CASSLDSSLGSPLHF
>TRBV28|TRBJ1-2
CASSPGARGYGYTF
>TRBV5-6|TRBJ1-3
CASSRTGGHPGNTIYF